This TCR beta chain is from a study of OX40 agonist ivuxolimab in advanced cancers. The data were produced by immunoSEQ multiplex PCR, yet TCRdb's version contains in-frame clones alone and is incomplete. The sample lists tens of thousands of clones, over 75% occurring once. Germline V gene data show CDR1 as MNHNS and CDR2 as SASEGT. The CDR3 extends over 14 amino acids. The V segment lost 7 bases and the J segment 3 bases; nucleotides outside the gene matches: 8. This clone was detected only once. The TCR originated in an adult with an advanced solid tumor such as melanoma, head and neck, liver or kidney cancer. J is TRBJ2-7 and V is TRBV6-1; 8 nucleotides agree with TRBD1. The starting material was CD4+ or CD8+ T cells sorted from blood, obtained in a trial of the OX40 agonist ivuxolimab. CDR3 region: CASTDRGRGYEQYF. CDR3 in DNA: TGTGCCAGCACTGACAGGGGTAGGGGCTACGAGCAGTACTTC.